This passage covers 18 T cell receptor beta chains from one sample sequenced in a study of regulatory T cells. Study observations and caveats: Hydrophobic residues at CDR3 positions 6 and 7 were enriched in conventional CD4+ T cells of CD3G-deficient patients.

These receptors have no known antigen. The PCR used 52 TRBV and 13 TRBJ primers. Produced via immunoSEQ multiplex PCR; TCRdb's table is partial and in-frame only. The sample consists of 30,000 to 40,000 clones, around 91% of them appearing once. The sequenced sample was conventional CD4+ T cells sorted from blood. The receptors stem from a young adult with CD3G deficiency.

A note on this clone: In the same sample, other DNA sequences code for this CDR3. The V call is TRBV6-6, the J call TRBJ1-2; 8 bases align to TRBD1. Germline V gives CDR1 MNHNY, CDR2 SVGAGI (reference sequence). Germline trimming cut 5 bases from V and 4 bases from J; bases unmatched to any gene: 6. This CDR3 is 14 amino acids long. The CDR3 DNA is TGTGCCAGCAGTCAGCAGGGGGCAGGCTATGGCTACACCTTC. It is translated as CASSQQGAGYGYTF.

This clone was seen once. This rearrangement joins TRBV10-3 to TRBJ1-1, with 7 positions matching TRBD1. CDR3 length: 13 amino acids. CDR1 and CDR2 (germline): ENHRY, SYGVKD. Trimming cost V 6 bases and J 7 bases; bases outside gene matches: 8. CDR3 nucleotides: TGTGCCATCAGAAAAAACCGGGACAGTGAAGCTTTCTTT. Its protein product is CAIRKNRDSEAFF.

The chain joins TRBV11-3 to TRBJ2-5, with TRBD2 identical over 8 bases. The CDR3 has 16 amino acids. The ends lost 6 bases at V and 7 bases at J; junction bases unmatched: 16. Germline V gene data show CDR1 as SGHNT and CDR2 as YENEEA. The CDR3: CASSSTPGGSGGTQYF. The CDR3 bases are TGTGCCAGCAGTTCAACTCCGGGAGGGTCTGGAGGGACCCAGTACTTC.

The chain employs TRBV7-8 and TRBJ2-7, with D perhaps given as TRBD1 or TRBD2 (5 bases each). CDR1 is SGHVS and CDR2 is FQNEAQ in the germline V gene. The CDR3 has 14 amino acids. Trimming took 5 bases from V and 2 from J, leaving 13 bases between them. The CDR3 sequence: CASSRIEGPYEQYF. In nucleotides, the CDR3 is TGTGCCAGCAGCCGCATAGAGGGACCCTACGAGCAGTACTTC.

The V call is TRBV1, the J call TRBJ2-5. TRBV1 is an annotated pseudogene. The length of the CDR3 is 13 residues. In DNA form, the CDR3 reads TGCACCAGCAGCGGGGTCAACCAAGAGACCCAGTACTTC. Its protein product is CTSSGVNQETQYF.

The V and J genes are TRBV15 and TRBJ2-2; D not certain. Trimming removed 4 bases at V and 0 bases at J, with 12 bases between. CDR3 length: 16 residues. Looked up from germline, CDR1 is LNHNV and CDR2 is YYDKDF (reference sequence). CDR3 region: CATSTLSEPNTGELFF. The CDR3 DNA sequence: TGTGCCACCAGCACATTGAGCGAACCGAACACCGGGGAGCTGTTTTTT.

The CDR3 DNA reads as TGTGCCAGCTCACCCAGCGAGATAACCCATACAAATGAGCAGTTCTTC. Translation: CASSPSEITHTNEQFF. This chain connects TRBV18 to TRBJ2-1; D is uncertain. This CDR3 is 16 amino acids long. Trimming left V 3 bases short and J 7 bases short, with 19 bases between. Germline V gene lookup returns CDR1 KGHSH and CDR2 LQKENI.

This clone appeared a single time. The gene calls are TRBV10-3 and TRBJ2-7; D might be TRBD2 (7 bases). V was pared by 10 bases and J by 3 bases, with 22 bases between. Germline CDR1 ENHRY, CDR2 SYGVKD. The CDR3 is 15 amino acids. The CDR3 loop is CATRPGRGAGYEQYF. In DNA form, the CDR3 reads TGTGCCACCAGGCCGGGCCGGGGGGCAGGCTACGAGCAGTACTTC.

V gene TRBV7-2 combines with J gene TRBJ2-4; the match to TRBD1 covers 8 bases. Germline V gene data show CDR1 as SGHTA and CDR2 as FQGNSA. This CDR3 spans 14 amino acids. Trimming cost V 4 bases and J 6 bases; bases outside gene matches: 5. In nucleotides, the CDR3 is TGTGCCAGCAGCTCCACAGGGGGTGGAAACATTCAGTACTTC. Translating gives CASSSTGGGNIQYF.

The genes are TRBV5-1 and TRBJ1-1; 9 nucleotides agree with TRBD1. With V trimmed by 0 bases and J by 4 bases, 4 bases remained unmatched. Germline assignment: CDR1 SGHRS and CDR2 YFSETQ. The CDR3 consists of 15 residues. The CDR3 protein is CASSLGDRELTEAFF. CDR3 sequence (DNA): TGCGCCAGCAGCTTGGGGGACAGGGAACTCACTGAAGCTTTCTTT.

The V call is TRBV18, the J call TRBJ1-1; 8 bases fit TRBD1. CDR3 length equals 16 residues. Trimming removed 0 bases from V and 2 bases from J; junction bases left unmatched: 5. Germline V gives CDR1 KGHSH, CDR2 LQKENI. CDR3 nucleotides: TGTGCCAGCTCACCACCGGTCAGGGGGCGAAACACTGAAGCTTTCTTT. Translating gives CASSPPVRGRNTEAFF.

The chain joins TRBV19 to TRBJ2-2, with D perhaps matching TRBD1 (5 bases). From germline, CDR1 is LNHDA and CDR2 SQIVND (reference sequence). The CDR3 extends over 14 amino acids. V gave up 3 bases and J gave up 6 bases, with 11 bases separating them. CDR3 loop: CASSMPGMAGELFF. The DNA for the CDR3 is TGTGCCAGTAGTATGCCAGGGATGGCCGGGGAGCTGTTTTTT. The whole variable domain, filled in from reference TRBV19 and TRBJ2-2, reads DGGITQSPKYLFRKEGQNVTLSCEQNLNHDAMYWYRQDPGQGLRLIYYSQIVNDFQKGDIAEGYSVSREKKESFPLTVTSAQKNPTAFYLCASSMPGMAGELFFGEGSRLTVL.

The rearrangement uses TRBV28 and TRBJ1-1; D is undetermined. Per the germline V gene, CDR1 is MDHEN and CDR2 is SYDVKM. Trimming took off 2 bases at V and 5 bases at J, with 12 bases between the two ends. The CDR3 covers 14 residues. CDR3 in DNA: TGTGCCAGCAGTTTAGATAAGGTGAGGACTGAAGCTTTCTTT. Amino acids: CASSLDKVRTEAFF. Based on the CDR3 plus reference TRBV28 and TRBJ1-1, the full variable domain is DVKVTQSSRYLVKRTGEKVFLECVQDMDHENMFWYRQDPGLGLRLIYFSYDVKMKEKGDIPEGYSVSREKKERFSLILESASTNQTSMYLCASSLDKVRTEAFFGQGTRLTVV.

CDR3 coding DNA: TGTGCCAGTAGTATAGATTTGACTAGCGGAGAGCAGTTCTTC. Translated: CASSIDLTSGEQFF. The chain employs TRBV19 and TRBJ2-1; 9 positions match TRBD2. Germline CDR1 LNHDA, CDR2 SQIVND (reference sequence). The CDR3 has 14 amino acids. Unmatched junction bases numbered 4, after V lost 0 bases and J lost 10 bases. The full variable domain, rest sourced from reference TRBV19 and TRBJ2-1, is DGGITQSPKYLFRKEGQNVTLSCEQNLNHDAMYWYRQDPGQGLRLIYYSQIVNDFQKGDIAEGYSVSREKKESFPLTVTSAQKNPTAFYLCASSIDLTSGEQFFGPGTRLTVL.

This chain joins TRBV28 and TRBJ2-3; the match to TRBD2 covers 7 bases. CDR3 length: 15 amino acids. V trimming: 5 bases; J trimming: 7 bases; junction bases outside the gene matches: 12. Germline assignment: CDR1 MDHEN and CDR2 SYDVKM. As DNA, the CDR3 is TGTGCCAGCAGTCCTCTTTTCTCGAGCGGGAATACGCAGTATTTT. It yields the protein CASSPLFSSGNTQYF.

The rearrangement joins TRBV4-1 to TRBJ2-2; D might be TRBD1 or TRBD2, each matching 5 bases. The CDR3 is made up of 14 amino acids. Trimming removed 4 bases from V and 4 bases from J, with 10 bases in between. Germline V gives CDR1 MGHRA, CDR2 YSYEKL. The CDR3 reads CASSPGAPTGELFF. The CDR3 coding sequence is TGCGCCAGCAGCCCCGGGGCCCCCACCGGGGAGCTGTTTTTT.

This rearrangement joins TRBV6-6 to TRBJ1-2; D is uncertain. The CDR3 sequence is 11 residues long. Trimming pared 5 bases from V and 4 bases from J, leaving 5 bases between. The germline V gene encodes CDR1 MNHNY and CDR2 SVGAGI (reference sequence). The CDR3 bases are TGTGCCAGCAGTAGCGGCTATGGCTACACCTTC. The encoded protein is CASSSGYGYTF.

The chain links TRBV10-1 to TRBJ1-1, with D unresolved. The germline V gene has CDR1 WNHNN and CDR2 SYGVQD (reference sequence). The length of the CDR3 is 17 residues. Between the trimmed V and J ends, which lost 4 bases and 1 base, there was a span of 19 bases. CDR3 nucleotide sequence: TGCGCCAGCAGTGTCTCTTTCTATGGGGATAAGAACACTGAAGCTTTCTTT. Translating it yields CASSVSFYGDKNTEAFF.